These 14 T cell receptor beta chains share one sample of origin, sequenced in a study of cytomegalovirus exposure and HLA in healthy donors. The study ran its PCR with 60 Vbeta and 13 Jbeta primers. The protocol was immunoSEQ multiplex PCR, while the TCRdb copy is restricted to in-frame clones and leaves out a portion. This repertoire shows about 170,000 clones, roughly 82% found once; its top ten account for about 1.6%. The specimen sequenced was PBMCs. The receptors derive from a girl aged 5-17 years in good health and CMV-seropositive.

Only a few counts were recorded for this clone. The gene calls are TRBV27 and TRBJ1-2, with 9 bases lining up with TRBD1. With V trimmed by 3 bases and J by 4 bases, 3 bases remained unmatched. The CDR3 extends over 14 amino acids. The germline V gene encodes CDR1 MNHEY and CDR2 SMNVEV (reference sequence). CDR3 nucleotide sequence: TGTGCCAGCAGTTTCACAGGGGGCATCTATGGCTACACCTTC. Its translation is CASSFTGGIYGYTF.

This chain connects TRBV6-5 to TRBJ2-1; 8 bases align to TRBD2. The ends lost 5 bases at V and 7 bases at J; junction bases unmatched: 7. Germline CDR1 is MNHEY and CDR2 is SVGAGI. The CDR3 consists of 14 residues. This chain's CDR3 is CASSPVGTRNEQFF. Here the CDR3 DNA reads TGTGCCAGCAGTCCCGTTGGGACTAGAAATGAGCAGTTCTTC.

A few counts support this clone. The V call is TRBV7-8, the J call TRBJ2-5, with 11 bases matching TRBD2. CDR3 length: 16 residues. Germline V gene data show CDR1 as SGHVS and CDR2 as FQNEAQ. Losses at the gene ends were 5 bases for V and 5 bases for J; bases not matched to a gene: 10. The CDR3 nucleotides read TGTGCCAGCAGCCTAATGACTAGCGGGGTGGTGGAGACCCAGTACTTC. This gives the protein CASSLMTSGVVETQYF.

This clone has a handful of counts. This chain connects TRBV30 to TRBJ2-1; 7 bases are a match to TRBD2. V lost 1 base to trimming and J lost 7 bases; unmatched junction nucleotides: 10. This CDR3 spans 15 amino acids. The germline V gene has CDR1 GTSNPN and CDR2 SVGIG (reference sequence). CDR3: CAWSAASGGANEQFF. The CDR3 nucleotides read TGTGCCTGGAGTGCCGCTAGCGGAGGGGCAAATGAGCAGTTCTTC.

This clone was recorded a few times. V gene TRBV11-2 combines with J gene TRBJ2-7; TRBD1 matches at 10 bases. The CDR3 totals 15 residues. The ends lost 3 bases at V and 1 base at J; junction bases unmatched: 3. The germline CDR1 and CDR2 sequences are SGHAT and FQNNGV. In nucleotides, the CDR3 is TGTGCCAGCAGCTTGACAGGGGGCACATCCTACGAGCAGTACTTC. It is translated as CASSLTGGTSYEQYF.

This clone was found once. The rearrangement uses TRBV5-4 and TRBJ2-3; D is uncertain. The length of the CDR3 is 12 residues. The V end lost 0 bases, the J end lost 6 bases, and 5 bases lay between the germline ends. Germline V lookup: CDR1 SGHNT, CDR2 YYREEE (reference sequence). This chain's CDR3 is CASSLGMDTQYF. CDR3 nucleotide sequence: TGTGCCAGCAGCTTGGGTATGGATACGCAGTATTTT.

The V call is TRBV19, the J call TRBJ1-1; a weak D match, TRBD1 (6 bases). The CDR3 runs 15 residues. CDR1 is LNHDA, CDR2 SQIVND, per germline (reference sequence). V shed 7 bases and J shed 1 base, with 16 bases lying between them. CDR3 in amino acids: CASTPGATGNTEAFF. CDR3 DNA: TGTGCCAGTACCCCCGGGGCGACAGGGAACACTGAAGCTTTCTTT.

The rearrangement joins TRBV13 to TRBJ2-5; 8 bases fit TRBD1. This CDR3 comprises 15 residues. Per germline, CDR1 PRHDT and CDR2 FYEKMQ (reference sequence). Losses at the gene ends were 4 bases for V and 4 bases for J; bases not matched to a gene: 8. The CDR3 bases are TGTGCCAGCAGCTCCAGGACAGGGAGCGGAGAGACCCAGTACTTC. Protein: CASSSRTGSGETQYF.

The chain couples TRBV9 to TRBJ2-7, with a possible D match to TRBD1 (7 bases). The V gene's germline CDR1 is SGDLS and CDR2 YYNGEE. This CDR3 is 14 amino acids long. V was pared by 4 bases and J by 1 base, with 12 bases between. This chain's CDR3 is CASSMGGQSYEQYF. The CDR3 nucleotides are TGTGCCAGCAGCATGGGGGGACAGTCCTACGAGCAGTACTTC. The full variable domain, in which reference TRBV9 and TRBJ2-7 provide the parts outside the CDR3, is DSGVTQTPKHLITATGQRVTLRCSPRSGDLSVYWYQQSLDQGLQFLIQYYNGEERAKGNILERFSAQQFPDLHSELNLSSLELGDSALYFCASSMGGQSYEQYFGPGTRLTVT.

With respect to this clone: The sample carries other DNA sequences with the same CDR3. The chain links TRBV10-3 to TRBJ2-1; TRBD2 agrees at 9 bases. V lost 0 bases and J lost 1; bases outside the gene matches: 1. Germline V gene sequence: CDR1 ENHRY, CDR2 SYGVKD. The CDR3 covers 16 residues. CDR3 protein: CAISESSGGSYNEQFF. DNA for the CDR3: TGTGCCATCAGTGAGTCGAGCGGGGGGTCCTACAATGAGCAGTTCTTC.

In regard to this clone: The junction shows a germline mismatch at one end, possibly a read error. The V and J genes are TRBV7-7 and TRBJ2-1; D call uncertain. The CDR3 totals 12 residues. Germline loops: CDR1 SSHAT, CDR2 FNYEAQ (reference sequence). For the CDR3, the DNA is TGTGCTAGCAGCCCTGGCAGCGATGAGCAGTTCTTC. Translation: CASSPGSDEQFF.

The chain links TRBV7-9 to TRBJ1-3; D is unclear. CDR3 length: 16 amino acids. CDR1 and CDR2 from the germline V gene are SEHNR and FQNEAQ (reference sequence). Trimming took off 0 bases at V and 7 bases at J, with 16 bases between the two ends. CDR3: CASSLAPSPQANTIYF. The CDR3 DNA is TGTGCCAGCAGCTTAGCACCCAGTCCTCAGGCGAACACCATATATTTT.

The gene calls are TRBV2 and TRBJ2-7, with D perhaps matching TRBD1 (5 bases). The germline V gene has CDR1 SNHLY and CDR2 FYNNEI. V was shortened by 5 bases and J by 6 bases, with 8 bases between the two germline ends. The CDR3 contains 11 residues. CDR3 bases: TGTGCCAGCAGTCGCAGGGCCGAGCAGTACTTC. Protein product: CASSRRAEQYF.

The rearrangement links TRBV27 to TRBJ1-2; a possible D gene is TRBD1 (6 bases). V was trimmed by 2 bases and J by 0 bases, leaving 16 bases between them. Germline-derived CDR1 and CDR2 are MNHEY and SMNVEV (reference sequence). The CDR3 covers 17 residues. The CDR3 DNA reads as TGTGCCAGCAGTTTAAAAGGGGGGGTCATCTCTAACTATGGCTACACCTTC. Encoded protein: CASSLKGGVISNYGYTF.